Listed below are T cell receptor beta chains from one sample, sequenced in a study of brain T cells in children with intractable seizures. Generated by immunoSEQ multiplex PCR, the TCRdb table keeps only in-frame clones and is missing some. The sample lists around 100,000 clones, approximately 94% occurring once. The source material was peripheral blood, sampled at surgery. The receptor source for this set is a boy in the first two years of life with hemimegalencephaly and intractable seizures. Both conserved end residues are part of each CDR3. The order of the fields is D gene, V gene, clone size, J gene, CDR3 DNA, CDR3 protein. D genes are given only for firm matches. Size is stated for part of the rows, as once, few or many counts, or as a class when the clone is expanded.

>TRBD1|TRBV7-9|-|TRBJ2-6
TGTGCCAGCAGCGACAGGGCCCCCTCTGGGGCCAACGTCCTGACTTTC
CASSDRAPSGANVLTF
>-|TRBV5-1|-|TRBJ2-7
TGCGCCAGCAACACAGGTAGCTCCTACGAGCAGTACTTC
CASNTGSSYEQYF
>-|TRBV7-9|-|TRBJ1-2
TGTGCCAGCAGCGATGGGGTCCCTCTCTATGGCTACACCTTC
CASSDGVPLYGYTF
>TRBD1|TRBV27|-|TRBJ2-1
TGTGCCAGCAGTTTTTCCGGGACAGGGTACAATGAGCAGTTCTTC
CASSFSGTGYNEQFF
>TRBD1|TRBV19|-|TRBJ1-6
TGTGCCAGTAGGGACAGGGCCTATAATTCACCCCTCCACTTT
CASRDRAYNSPLHF
>TRBD1|TRBV18|-|TRBJ1-2
TGTGCCAGCTCTCTTCTTCCCGGGACAGTTAACTATGGCTACACCTTC
CASSLLPGTVNYGYTF
>-|TRBV29-1|-|TRBJ1-1
TGCAGCGTTGCCAGGCCTGAAGCTTTCTTT
CSVARPEAFF
>TRBD2|TRBV7-3|-|TRBJ2-3
TGTGCCAGCAGCCCCATCTCTAGCGGGACGAGGGATACGCAGTATTTT
CASSPISSGTRDTQYF
>-|TRBV28|-|TRBJ1-5
TGTGCCAGCAGCCCCCAGGGGAATCAGCCCCAGCATTTT
CASSPQGNQPQHF
>-|TRBV28|-|TRBJ1-4
TGTGCCAGCAGTTTTGTGGTGGAGGGTGAAAAACTGTTTTTT
CASSFVVEGEKLFF
>TRBD1|TRBV4-1|-|TRBJ1-3
TGCGCCAGCAGCCAAGCCGGACAGGGGGCGTCAGGATCCTCATCTGGAAACACCATATATTTT
CASSQAGQGASGSSSGNTIYF
>-|TRBV28|-|TRBJ2-3
TGTGCCAGCAGCCGGTCAGATACGCAGTATTTT
CASSRSDTQYF
>TRBD1|TRBV12-3/TRBV12-4|-|TRBJ1-1
TGTGCCAGCAGCAGGGGGCAGGACACTGAAGCTTTCTTT
CASSRGQDTEAFF
>-|TRBV4-1|-|TRBJ1-2
TGCGCCAGCAGCCACGCCTTATTGGCAGGAGATGGCTACACCTTC
CASSHALLAGDGYTF
>TRBD1|TRBV19|-|TRBJ1-1
TGTGCCAGCCAGAAGGGGGCTGTGAACACTGAAGCTTTCTTT
CASQKGAVNTEAFF
>-|TRBV7-2|-|TRBJ2-1
TGTGCCAGCAGCCCACATGCAGGGCAGGATGAGCAGTTCTTC
CASSPHAGQDEQFF
>-|TRBV28|once|TRBJ2-1
TGTGCCAGCAGTCCAAGGGGCGGGATGTCCTACAATGAGCAGTTCTTC
CASSPRGGMSYNEQFF